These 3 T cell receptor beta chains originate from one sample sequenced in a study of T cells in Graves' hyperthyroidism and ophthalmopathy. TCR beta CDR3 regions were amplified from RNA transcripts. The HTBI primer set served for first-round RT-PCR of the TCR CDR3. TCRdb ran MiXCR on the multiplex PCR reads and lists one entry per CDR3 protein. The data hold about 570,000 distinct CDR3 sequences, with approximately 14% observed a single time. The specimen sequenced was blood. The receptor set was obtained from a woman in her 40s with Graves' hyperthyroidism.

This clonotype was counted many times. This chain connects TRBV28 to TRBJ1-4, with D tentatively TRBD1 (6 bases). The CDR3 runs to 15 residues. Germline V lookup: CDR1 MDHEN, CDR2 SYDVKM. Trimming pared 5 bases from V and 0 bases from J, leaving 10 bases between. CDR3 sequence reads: CASSPGGPTNEKLFF. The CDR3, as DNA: TGTGCCAGCAGTCCCGGGGGGCCAACTAATGAAAAACTGTTTTTT.

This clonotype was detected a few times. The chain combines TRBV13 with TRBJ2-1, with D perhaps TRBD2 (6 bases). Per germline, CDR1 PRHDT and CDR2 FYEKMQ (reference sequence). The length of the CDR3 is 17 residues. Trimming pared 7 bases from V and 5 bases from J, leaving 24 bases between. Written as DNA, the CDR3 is TGTGCCAGCACCCCAAGGGGAGGCGGGATGTATAACAATGAGCAGTTCTTC. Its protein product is CASTPRGGGMYNNEQFF.

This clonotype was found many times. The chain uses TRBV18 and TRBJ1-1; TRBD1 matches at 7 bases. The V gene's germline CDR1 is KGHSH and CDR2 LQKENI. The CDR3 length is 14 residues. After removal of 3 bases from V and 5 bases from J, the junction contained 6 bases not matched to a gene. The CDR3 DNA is TGTGCCAGCTCACCCGGACAGGATGGAACTGAAGCTTTCTTT. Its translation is CASSPGQDGTEAFF.